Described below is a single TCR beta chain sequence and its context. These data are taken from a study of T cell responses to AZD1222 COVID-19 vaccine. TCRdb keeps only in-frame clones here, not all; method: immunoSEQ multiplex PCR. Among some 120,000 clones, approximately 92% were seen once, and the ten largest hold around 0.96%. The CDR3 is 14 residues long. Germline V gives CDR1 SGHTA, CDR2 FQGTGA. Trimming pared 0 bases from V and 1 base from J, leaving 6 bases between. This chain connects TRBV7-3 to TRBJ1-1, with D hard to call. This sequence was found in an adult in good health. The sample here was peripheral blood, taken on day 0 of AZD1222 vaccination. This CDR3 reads CASSLTGGNTEAFF. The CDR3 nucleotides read TGTGCCAGCAGCTTAACGGGAGGGAACACTGAAGCTTTCTTT.